The 15 T cell receptor beta chains presented below share a single source sample, sequenced in a study of blood T cell repertoires in COVID-19. Repertoires were generated with immunoSEQ multiplex PCR, while TCRdb's copy carries only in-frame clones and drops some. The sample lists fewer than 350,000 clones, approximately 86% occurring once. Material for sequencing was PBMCs or T cells enriched from blood (not recorded which). All receptors derive from a woman in her twenties or thirties who had recovered from COVID-19.

This chain links TRBV6-5 with TRBJ1-1; TRBD1 might be the D (5 bases). V shed 3 bases and J shed 2 bases, with 16 bases lying between them. Germline V gives CDR1 MNHEY, CDR2 SVGAGI. The CDR3 loop spans 16 amino acids. The CDR3 nucleotides read TGTGCCAGCAGTTATCACCATGGAGACAGTAACACTGAAGCTTTCTTT. As protein: CASSYHHGDSNTEAFF.

This clone appeared a single time. The V and J genes are TRBV29-1 and TRBJ2-1; 8 bases map to TRBD1. CDR3 length: 14 residues. Germline CDR1 SQVTM, CDR2 ANQGSEA. The V segment lost 7 bases and the J segment 4 bases; nucleotides outside the gene matches: 9. The CDR3: CSATGQGPYNEQFF. The CDR3 nucleotides read TGCAGCGCCACAGGACAGGGCCCATACAATGAGCAGTTCTTC.

The V and J genes are TRBV5-1 and TRBJ1-4; D not resolved. V gave up 0 bases and J gave up 7 bases, with 13 bases separating them. Germline values: CDR1 SGHRS, CDR2 YFSETQ. The CDR3 consists of 15 residues. The DNA of the CDR3 is TGCGCCAGCAGCTTGGGGGAGGCAGCACCTGAAAAACTGTTTTTT. Its translation: CASSLGEAAPEKLFF.

Written as DNA, the CDR3 is TGTGCCAGCAGGCCCGACAGTTCCAAAAACATTCAGTACTTC. Translated, it gives CASRPDSSKNIQYF. The chain is built from TRBV28 and TRBJ2-4; tentative D call: TRBD1 (5 bases). Germline CDR1 reads MDHEN; CDR2 reads SYDVKM. The CDR3 totals 14 residues. Trimming removed 6 bases at V and 2 bases at J, with 11 bases between.

The chain employs TRBV5-5 and TRBJ2-7, with D maybe TRBD1 (6 bases). The V end was cut by 4 bases, the J end by 3 bases, with 17 bases between. This CDR3 is built from 15 residues. Germline loops: CDR1 SGHKS, CDR2 YYEKEE (reference sequence). The CDR3 sequence: CASSPADRIHYEQYF. Here the CDR3 DNA reads TGTGCCAGCAGCCCTGCAGACAGGATTCACTACGAGCAGTACTTC. The whole variable domain, remainder taken from reference TRBV5-5 and TRBJ2-7, is DAGVTQSPTHLIKTRGQQVTLRCSPISGHKSVSWYQQVLGQGPQFIFQYYEKEERGRGNFPDRFSARQFPNYSSELNVNALLLGDSALYLCASSPADRIHYEQYFGPGTRLTVT.

The V gene is TRBV18, the J gene TRBJ1-6, with TRBD1 matching over 9 bases. With V trimmed by 4 bases and J by 6 bases, 7 bases remained unmatched. The CDR3 sequence is 16 residues long. Germline V gives CDR1 KGHSH, CDR2 LQKENI. CDR3 region: CASSLTGGVINSPLHF. CDR3 bases: TGTGCCAGCTCACTAACAGGGGGCGTTATTAATTCACCCCTCCACTTT.

This rearrangement joins TRBV9 to TRBJ2-3, with D unresolved. The CDR3 spans 16 residues. V was pared by 0 bases and J by 1 base, with 12 bases between. CDR1 is SGDLS, CDR2 YYNGEE, per germline. In DNA, the CDR3 is TGTGCCAGCAGCGTAGCTTTAGCTACTGGCACAGATACGCAGTATTTT. This encodes CASSVALATGTDTQYF.

The V and J genes are TRBV3-1 (or the pseudogene TRBV3-2) and TRBJ1-1; D unclear. This CDR3 has 12 amino acids. Between the trimmed V and J ends, which lost 4 bases and 1 base, there was a span of 4 bases. Germline values: CDR1 LGHDT, CDR2 YNNKEL (reference sequence). CDR3 sequence reads: CASSRQNTEAFF. CDR3 nucleotides: TGTGCCAGCAGCCGGCAGAACACTGAAGCTTTCTTT.

The V call is TRBV7-3, the J call TRBJ2-5; D is undetermined. Germline CDR1 and CDR2: SGHTA and FQGTGA. This CDR3 is 13 amino acids long. V was pared by 0 bases and J by 5 bases, with 7 bases between. CDR3 protein: CASSLTSAETQYF. The CDR3 DNA reads as TGTGCCAGCAGCTTAACGTCAGCGGAGACCCAGTACTTC.

The chain carries TRBV30 and TRBJ1-2, with TRBD1 as a possible D gene (6 bases). CDR3 length: 12 amino acids. Trimming cost V 2 bases and J 4 bases, with 8 bases left between them. Germline values: CDR1 GTSNPN, CDR2 SVGIG (reference sequence). Here the CDR3 reads CAWSRQAYGYTF. For the CDR3, the DNA is TGTGCCTGGAGTCGACAGGCCTATGGCTACACCTTC.

V gene TRBV19 combines with J gene TRBJ2-1; TRBD2 matches at 7 bases. CDR1 and CDR2 from the germline V gene are LNHDA and SQIVND (reference sequence). The CDR3 extends over 17 amino acids. V lost 4 bases, J lost 0 bases, and 9 bases stayed unmatched. The DNA for the CDR3 is TGTGCCAGTAGTAAAGATAGCGGGTCGAGCTCCTACAATGAGCAGTTCTTC. Translated, it gives CASSKDSGSSSYNEQFF. Variable domain in full (rest from reference TRBV19 and TRBJ2-1): DGGITQSPKYLFRKEGQNVTLSCEQNLNHDAMYWYRQDPGQGLRLIYYSQIVNDFQKGDIAEGYSVSREKKESFPLTVTSAQKNPTAFYLCASSKDSGSSSYNEQFFGPGTRLTVL.

This sequence joins TRBV5-5 and TRBJ1-5, with TRBD1 identical over 7 bases. CDR1 and CDR2 (germline): SGHKS, YYEKEE (reference sequence). Losses at the gene ends were 1 base for V and 1 base for J; bases not matched to a gene: 5. The CDR3 covers 16 residues. The CDR3 DNA reads TGTGCCAGCAGCTTGACAGGGGCCGGGAGCAATCAGCCCCAGCATTTT. Translating gives CASSLTGAGSNQPQHF.

This clone was detected only once. In DNA, the CDR3 is TGCAGCGTGGGGACCGTGGGGGCCTATGGCTACACCTTC. Amino acids: CSVGTVGAYGYTF. The chain links TRBV29-1 to TRBJ1-2, with D possibly TRBD1 on 6 matching bases. Between the trimmed V and J ends, which lost 6 bases and 4 bases, there was a span of 15 bases. CDR3 length: 13 residues. Germline values: CDR1 SQVTM, CDR2 ANQGSEA.

This sequence joins TRBV2 and TRBJ1-1; possible D gene TRBD1, 6 bases. V gave up 5 bases and J gave up 10 bases, with 17 bases separating them. Germline-derived CDR1 and CDR2 are SNHLY and FYNNEI. CDR3 length equals 13 residues. The chain's CDR3 is CASSFRQGIGAFF. The CDR3 DNA sequence: TGTGCCAGCAGTTTTCGGCAGGGGATTGGAGCTTTCTTT.

The CDR3: CASSLSFRGGDKNIQYF. CDR3 bases: TGTGCCAGCAGTTTATCGTTCAGGGGAGGGGACAAAAACATTCAGTACTTC. V usage is TRBV27 and J usage is TRBJ2-4; a possible D gene is TRBD2 (7 bases). The CDR3 has 17 residues. CDR1 is MNHEY, CDR2 SMNVEV, per germline (reference sequence). Deletions cut 0 bases from V and 3 bases from J, with 15 bases between.